This entry is about one T cell receptor beta chain. This entry comes from a study of Graves' ophthalmopathy and Graves' hyperthyroidism. From RNA, the CDR3 regions of TCR beta chains were amplified and sequenced. HTBI primers primed a first-round RT-PCR, and a second-round multiplex PCR followed. TCRdb reprocessed the multiplex PCR reads via MiXCR and lists one record per CDR3 protein. The sample shows hundreds of thousands of distinct CDR3 sequences, 20% to 25% of them seen only once. Hyperthyroidism in these 18- to 65-year-old patients was newly diagnosed, lasting under 2 months. Symptoms, serum thyroxine and TRAb, thyroid ultrasound, and orbital computed tomography formed the diagnostic basis. What supplied the PBMCs was roughly 11 ml of fresh peripheral blood. The material sequenced was peripheral blood. This TCR came from a woman younger than 30 with stable Graves' hyperthyroidism.

The CDR3 protein is CASSGGSMQYF. DNA of the CDR3: TGTGCCAGCAGTGGTGGTTCAATGCAGTACTTC. The chain has TRBV6-1 and TRBJ2-7; D remains ambiguous. The CDR3 has 11 amino acids. V lost 4 bases, J lost 9 bases, and 10 bases lay in between. The germline V gene encodes CDR1 MNHNS and CDR2 SASEGT.